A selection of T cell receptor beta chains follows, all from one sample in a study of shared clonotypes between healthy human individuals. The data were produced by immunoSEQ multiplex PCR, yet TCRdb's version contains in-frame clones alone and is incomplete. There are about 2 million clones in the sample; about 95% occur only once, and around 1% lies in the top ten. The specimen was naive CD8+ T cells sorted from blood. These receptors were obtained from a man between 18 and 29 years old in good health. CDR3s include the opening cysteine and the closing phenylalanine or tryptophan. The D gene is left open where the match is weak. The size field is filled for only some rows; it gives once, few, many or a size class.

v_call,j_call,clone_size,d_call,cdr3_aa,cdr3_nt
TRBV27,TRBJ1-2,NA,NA,CASSPFTGGPGYTF,TGTGCCAGCAGCCCATTCACGGGGGGTCCAGGCTACACCTTC
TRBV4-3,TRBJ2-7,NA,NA,CASSQEGGATYEQYF,TGCGCCAGCAGCCAAGAAGGCGGGGCTACCTACGAGCAGTACTTC
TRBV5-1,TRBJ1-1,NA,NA,CASSYNGELMNTEAFF,TGCGCCAGCAGCTACAACGGGGAACTCATGAACACTGAAGCTTTCTTT
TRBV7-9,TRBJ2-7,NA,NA,CASSSPTSYEQYF,TGTGCCAGCAGCTCCCCGACGAGCTACGAGCAGTACTTC
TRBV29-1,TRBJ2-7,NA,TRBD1,CSVEGTGYEQYF,TGCAGCGTTGAGGGGACAGGCTACGAGCAGTACTTC
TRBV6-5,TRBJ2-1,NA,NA,CATAVSAHNEQFF,TGTGCCACCGCAGTTTCGGCCCACAATGAGCAGTTCTTC
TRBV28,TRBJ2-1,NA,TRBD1,CASRRTGPFAWQFF,TGTGCCAGCAGAAGGACAGGGCCATTCGCGTGGCAGTTCTTC
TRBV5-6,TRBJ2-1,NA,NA,CASSLDGNNEQFF,TGTGCCAGCAGCTTGGACGGGAACAATGAGCAGTTCTTC
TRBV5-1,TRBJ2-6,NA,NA,CASSLYEGTGANVLTF,TGCGCCAGCAGCTTGTATGAGGGAACTGGGGCCAACGTCCTGACTTTC
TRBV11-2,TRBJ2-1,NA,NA,CASSLESSVEQFF,TGTGCCAGCAGCTTAGAGTCGAGTGTTGAGCAGTTCTTC
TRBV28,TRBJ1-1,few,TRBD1,CASSSGQEGHTEAFF,TGTGCCAGCAGTTCCGGACAGGAAGGGCACACTGAAGCTTTCTTT
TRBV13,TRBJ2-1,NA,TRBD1,CASSVPGQGGNEQFF,TGTGCCAGCAGCGTTCCGGGACAGGGAGGCAATGAGCAGTTCTTC
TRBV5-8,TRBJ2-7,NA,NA,CASSSLTYEQYF,TGTGCCAGCAGCTCCTTGACCTACGAGCAGTACTTC
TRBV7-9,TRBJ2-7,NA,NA,CASSSTGISYEQYF,TGTGCCAGCAGCTCGACAGGAATCTCCTACGAGCAGTACTTC
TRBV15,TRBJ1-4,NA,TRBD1,CATSRFQGDGEKLFF,TGTGCCACCAGCAGATTCCAGGGGGATGGTGAAAAACTGTTTTTT
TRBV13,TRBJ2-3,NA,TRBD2,CASSLGLAGGGTDTQYF,TGTGCCAGCAGCTTAGGCCTAGCGGGGGGGGGCACAGATACGCAGTATTTT
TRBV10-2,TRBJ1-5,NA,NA,CASRDGPNQPQHF,TGCGCCAGCAGGGACGGCCCCAATCAGCCCCAGCATTTT
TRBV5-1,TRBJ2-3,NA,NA,CASSLEFRGLDTQYF,TGCGCCAGCAGCTTGGAGTTCAGGGGATTGGATACGCAGTATTTT
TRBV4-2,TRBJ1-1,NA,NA,CASSPGQFAEAFF,TGTGCCAGCAGCCCAGGACAGTTTGCTGAAGCTTTCTTT
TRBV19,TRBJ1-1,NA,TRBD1,CASSATGGGNTEAFF,TGTGCCAGTAGTGCCACAGGGGGCGGGAACACTGAAGCTTTCTTT
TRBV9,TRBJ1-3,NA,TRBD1,CASSVEGASGNTIYF,TGTGCCAGCAGCGTAGAGGGGGCTTCTGGAAACACCATATATTTT
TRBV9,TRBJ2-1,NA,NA,CASGAAYNEQFF,TGTGCCAGCGGCGCGGCTTACAATGAGCAGTTCTTC
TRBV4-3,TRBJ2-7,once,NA,CASSQESTYEQYF,TGCGCCAGCAGCCAAGAGTCAACCTACGAGCAGTACTTC
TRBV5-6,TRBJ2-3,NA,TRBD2,CASSLGLAKDTQYF,TGTGCCAGCAGCTTAGGACTAGCTAAGGATACGCAGTATTTT
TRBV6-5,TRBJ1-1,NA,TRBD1,CATGQEGTEAFF,TGTGCCACCGGACAGGAGGGCACTGAAGCTTTCTTT
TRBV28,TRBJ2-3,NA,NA,CASSLLERIHWEDTQYF,TGTGCCAGCAGTTTACTGGAGCGTATTCACTGGGAAGATACGCAGTATTTT
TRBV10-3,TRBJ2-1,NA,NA,CAISEYDDTNDEQFF,TGTGCCATCAGTGAATATGACGACACAAACGATGAGCAGTTCTTC
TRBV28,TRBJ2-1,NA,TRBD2,CATLRGGGKYEQFF,TGTGCCACCCTTCGGGGCGGGGGGAAGTATGAGCAGTTCTTC
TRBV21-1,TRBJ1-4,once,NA,CASSTGVGDRSVGKLFF,TGTGCCAGCAGCACGGGGGTTGGGGACAGGTCGGTTGGGAAACTGTTTTTT
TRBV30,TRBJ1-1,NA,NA,CAWEGDSNTEAFF,TGTGCCTGGGAGGGGGACTCTAACACTGAAGCTTTCTTT
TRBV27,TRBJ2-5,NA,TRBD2,CASSTTSGDQETQYF,TGTGCCAGCAGTACGACTAGCGGGGACCAAGAGACCCAGTACTTC
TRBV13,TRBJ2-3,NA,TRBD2,CASSSRGADTQYF,TGTGCCAGCAGCTCCCGGGGGGCAGATACGCAGTATTTT
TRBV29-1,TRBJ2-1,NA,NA,CSVAPGSVGEQFF,TGCAGCGTTGCTCCCGGGAGTGTCGGCGAGCAGTTCTTC
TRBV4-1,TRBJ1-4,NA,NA,CASSASNGNEKLFF,TGCGCCAGCAGCGCAAGCAATGGTAATGAAAAACTGTTTTTT
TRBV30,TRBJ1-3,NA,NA,CGRIGNTIYF,TGTGGTCGGATCGGAAACACCATATATTTT
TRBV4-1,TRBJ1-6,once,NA,CASNIGHSSYNSPLHF,TGCGCCAGCAATATAGGACACAGCTCCTATAATTCACCCCTCCACTTT
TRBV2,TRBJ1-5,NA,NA,CASSVWRTDSNQPQHF,TGTGCCAGCAGTGTGTGGCGGACAGACAGCAATCAGCCCCAGCATTTT
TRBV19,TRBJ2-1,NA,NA,CASSIQGTYNEQFF,TGTGCCAGTAGTATACAGGGTACGTACAATGAGCAGTTCTTC
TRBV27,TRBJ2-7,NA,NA,CASGLRGSYEQYF,TGTGCCAGCGGTCTCCGGGGCTCCTACGAGCAGTACTTC
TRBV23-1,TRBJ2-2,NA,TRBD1,CASSHKSGGQDPGELFF,TGCGCCAGCAGTCACAAAAGTGGGGGACAGGATCCCGGGGAGCTGTTTTTT
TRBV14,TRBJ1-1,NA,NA,CASRLMGLGTEAFF,TGTGCCAGCCGTCTCATGGGGCTCGGAACTGAAGCTTTCTTT
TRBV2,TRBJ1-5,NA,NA,CASSEWVDLNQPQHF,TGTGCCAGCAGTGAGTGGGTAGATCTCAATCAGCCCCAGCATTTT
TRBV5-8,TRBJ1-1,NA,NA,CASSFTRGGNTEAFF,TGTGCCAGCAGCTTCACTAGGGGGGGGAACACTGAAGCTTTCTTT
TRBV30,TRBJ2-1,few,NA,CAWSPQGNEQFF,TGTGCCTGGAGTCCTCAGGGGAATGAGCAGTTCTTC
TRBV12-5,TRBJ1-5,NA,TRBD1,CASGPDRGFQPQHF,TGTGCTAGTGGTCCAGACAGGGGATTTCAGCCCCAGCATTTT
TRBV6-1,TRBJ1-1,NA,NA,CASSDTGEAFF,TGTGCCAGCAGTGATACAGGGGAAGCTTTCTTT
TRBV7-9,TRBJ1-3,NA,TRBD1,CASTTLTGNSGNTIYF,TGTGCCAGCACTACCCTGACAGGGAACTCTGGAAACACCATATATTTT
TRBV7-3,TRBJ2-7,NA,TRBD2,CASSLEAPLAGVGEQYF,TGTGCCAGCAGCTTAGAGGCCCCTCTAGCGGGAGTTGGGGAGCAGTACTTC
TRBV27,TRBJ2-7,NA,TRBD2,CASSLLAGGEEQYF,TGTGCCAGCAGTTTACTAGCGGGAGGGGAAGAGCAGTACTTC
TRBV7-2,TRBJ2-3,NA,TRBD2,CASSPTSGLVADTQYF,TGTGCCAGCAGCCCAACTAGCGGGTTGGTCGCAGATACGCAGTATTTT
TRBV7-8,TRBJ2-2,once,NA,CASSFEGGRERELFF,TGTGCCAGCAGCTTCGAGGGGGGGAGGGAGCGGGAGCTGTTTTTT
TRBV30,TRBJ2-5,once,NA,CAWSAPFDRGQETQYF,TGTGCCTGGAGCGCCCCTTTCGACCGAGGACAAGAGACCCAGTACTTC
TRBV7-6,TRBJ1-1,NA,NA,CASSPTVYTEAFF,TGTGCCAGCAGTCCTACAGTGTACACTGAAGCTTTCTTT
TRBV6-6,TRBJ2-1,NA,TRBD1,CASSYGDSYNEQFF,TGTGCCAGCAGTTACGGGGACAGCTACAATGAGCAGTTCTTC
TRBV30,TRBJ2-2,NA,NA,CAWSVGQNTGELFF,TGTGCCTGGAGTGTGGGGCAGAACACCGGGGAGCTGTTTTTT
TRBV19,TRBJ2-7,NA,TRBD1,CASSPWTGYEQYF,TGTGCCAGTAGTCCTTGGACAGGCTACGAGCAGTACTTC
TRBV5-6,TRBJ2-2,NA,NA,CASSLETIGGELFF,TGTGCCAGCAGCTTGGAAACGATTGGCGGGGAGCTGTTTTTT